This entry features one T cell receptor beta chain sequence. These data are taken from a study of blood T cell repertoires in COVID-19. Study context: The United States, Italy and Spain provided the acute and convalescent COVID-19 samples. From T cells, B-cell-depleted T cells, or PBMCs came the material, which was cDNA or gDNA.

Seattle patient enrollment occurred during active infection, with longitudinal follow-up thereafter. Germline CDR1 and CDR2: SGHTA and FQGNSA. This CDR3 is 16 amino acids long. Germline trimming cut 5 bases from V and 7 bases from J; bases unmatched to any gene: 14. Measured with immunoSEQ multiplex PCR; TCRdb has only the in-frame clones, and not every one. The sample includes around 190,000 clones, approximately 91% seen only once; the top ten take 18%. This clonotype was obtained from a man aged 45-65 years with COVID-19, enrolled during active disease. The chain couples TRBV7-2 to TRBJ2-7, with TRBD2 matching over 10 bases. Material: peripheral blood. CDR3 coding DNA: TGTGCCAGCAGCCCAATGAGGGCACCTAGCGGGGGAGAGCAGTACTTC. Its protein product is CASSPMRAPSGGEQYF.